This T cell receptor (beta chain) came from a study of blood T cells in healthy people across ages. With a J-beta primer mix and a sample-barcoded 5' primer, a second PCR ran about 6 to 11 cycles. A single record per CDR3 protein comes from TCRdb applying MiXCR to the 5' RACE reads. This repertoire shows just over 1 million distinct CDR3 sequences, 40% to 50% found once; its top ten account for approximately 20%. V trimming: 4 bases; J trimming: 4 bases; junction bases outside the gene matches: 4. CDR1 and CDR2 (germline): LNHDA, SQIVND (reference sequence). This CDR3 contains 14 residues. The source material was blood. This sequence was found in a woman aged 55 to 70 in good health. The V call is TRBV19, the J call TRBJ2-1; 7 bases fit TRBD2. The CDR3 loop reads CASSTGTIYNEQFF. The DNA of the CDR3 is TGTGCCAGTAGTACCGGGACTATTTACAATGAGCAGTTCTTC. Using reference TRBV19 and TRBJ2-1 for the parts outside the CDR3, the full variable domain is DGGITQSPKYLFRKEGQNVTLSCEQNLNHDAMYWYRQDPGQGLRLIYYSQIVNDFQKGDIAEGYSVSREKKESFPLTVTSAQKNPTAFYLCASSTGTIYNEQFFGPGTRLTVL.